Shown below are 28 T cell receptor beta chains from a single sample sequenced in a study of blood T cell repertoires in COVID-19. TCRdb's copy holds only in-frame clones and misses some; the assay was immunoSEQ multiplex PCR. The table shows 70,000 or so clones, with 85% to 90% occurring only once. Sequenced: peripheral blood. The origin of the receptors is a woman of 80 years or more with active COVID-19.

V is TRBV29-1 and J is TRBJ1-2; perhaps TRBD1 as D (5 bases). V was trimmed by 4 bases and J by 7 bases, leaving 13 bases between them. The CDR3 is 12 amino acids. Germline loops: CDR1 SQVTM, CDR2 ANQGSEA. The CDR3 bases are TGCAGCGTTGCTCGGGGGATAGGTGGCTACACCTTC. Encoded protein: CSVARGIGGYTF. Full variable domain (rest looked up from reference TRBV29-1 and TRBJ1-2): SAVISQKPSRDICQRGTSLTIQCQVDSQVTMMFWYRQQPGQSLTLIATANQGSEATYESGFVIDKFPISRPNLTFSTLTVSNMSPEDSSIYLCSVARGIGGYTFGSGTRLTVV.

This clone was observed a few times. V is TRBV7-2 and J is TRBJ2-7, with D possibly matching TRBD1 (6 bases). V lost 4 bases and J lost 5, with 12 bases in between. The V gene's germline CDR1 is SGHTA and CDR2 FQGNSA. CDR3 length: 13 amino acids. DNA of the CDR3: TGTGCCAGCAGCTCGTTATACAGGGACGAGCAGTACTTC. Its translation is CASSSLYRDEQYF.

The V gene is TRBV24-1, the J gene TRBJ2-5, with 7 bases that match TRBD1. Germline values: CDR1 KGHDR, CDR2 SFDVKD. The V and J ends lost 3 bases and 0 bases, in that order; junction bases with no gene match: 3. This CDR3 contains 15 residues. CDR3 region: CATSDGTAYQETQYF. The CDR3, as DNA: TGTGCCACCAGTGATGGGACAGCGTACCAAGAGACCCAGTACTTC.

The J gene is TRBJ2-7, the V gene TRBV10-3, with D possibly matching TRBD1 (6 bases). Germline V gene lookup returns CDR1 ENHRY and CDR2 SYGVKD. Trimming took 0 bases from V and 7 from J, leaving 22 bases between them. The CDR3 sequence is 17 residues long. CDR3 bases: TGTGCCATCAGTGAGTCCCGGACCGACTTGGGGGCTAAAGAGCAGTACTTC. It codes for CAISESRTDLGAKEQYF.

The V call is TRBV27, the J call TRBJ2-1; weak D call: TRBD2 (6 bases). V shed 0 bases and J shed 5 bases, with 11 bases lying between them. CDR1 MNHEY and CDR2 SMNVEV come from the germline V gene (reference sequence). CDR3 size: 15 residues. This CDR3 reads CASSLSAGKNNEQFF. DNA for the CDR3: TGTGCCAGCAGTTTATCGGCGGGAAAAAACAATGAGCAGTTCTTC.

The genes are TRBV18 and TRBJ2-1; a possible D gene is TRBD2 (6 bases). Germline CDR1 and CDR2: KGHSH and LQKENI. The ends were cut back, 1 base at V and 5 bases at J, with 12 bases in the middle. The CDR3 consists of 15 residues. CDR3 sequence (DNA): TGTGCCAGCTCACCACGGTCTCGGGGGAACAATGAGCAGTTCTTC. It yields the protein CASSPRSRGNNEQFF.

The chain recombines TRBV7-8 with TRBJ1-3, with D hard to call. The V gene's germline CDR1 is SGHVS and CDR2 FQNEAQ. The CDR3 covers 14 residues. Trimming removed 4 bases at V and 4 bases at J, with 11 bases between. CDR3 DNA: TGTGCCAGCAGCTCGCGGGGTTCAGGAAACACCATATATTTT. Its protein product is CASSSRGSGNTIYF.

The V call is TRBV5-1, the J call TRBJ2-1; 10 nucleotides agree with TRBD2. The trim removed 3 bases at V and 8 bases at J, leaving 20 bases unmatched. Germline V lookup: CDR1 SGHRS, CDR2 YFSETQ. The CDR3 is 19 amino acids. This CDR3 reads CASSWGRVAGGVAGDEQFF. The CDR3 nucleotides read TGCGCCAGCAGCTGGGGTAGGGTAGCGGGAGGTGTTGCGGGGGATGAGCAGTTCTTC. The full variable domain, completed using reference TRBV5-1 and TRBJ2-1, is KAGVTQTPRYLIKTRGQQVTLSCSPISGHRSVSWYQQTPGQGLQFLFEYFSETQRNKGNFPGRFSGRQFSNSRSEMNVSTLELGDSALYLCASSWGRVAGGVAGDEQFFGPGTRLTVL.

This chain connects TRBV6-6 to TRBJ1-2; maybe TRBD1 (5 bases). CDR1 MNHNY and CDR2 SVGAGI come from the germline V gene (reference sequence). The CDR3 sequence is 15 residues long. Trimming removed 0 bases at V and 5 bases at J, with 13 bases between. CDR3 DNA sequence: TGTGCCAGCAGTTACTCCCCCAGGGTCGAGTATGGCTACACCTTC. Its protein is CASSYSPRVEYGYTF.

V gene TRBV5-1 combines with J gene TRBJ2-2, with D maybe TRBD2 (6 bases). Germline-derived CDR1 and CDR2 are SGHRS and YFSETQ. V lost 6 bases to trimming and J lost 7 bases, with 22 bases between them. There are 16 residues in the CDR3. CDR3 in amino acids: CASTLGGGPWDGELFF. In DNA, the CDR3 is TGCGCCAGCACCCTGGGAGGCGGGCCATGGGACGGGGAGCTGTTTTTT.

The rearrangement uses TRBV21-1 and TRBJ2-3; the table gives TRBD1 as D, unverified against the DNA. TRBV21-1 corresponds to a pseudogene. This CDR3 is 16 amino acids long. The DNA of the CDR3 is TGTGCCAGCAGCTCCCCAACGGGACAGGGCCAGGATACGCAGTATTTT. Translating gives CASSSPTGQGQDTQYF.

The chain has TRBV24-1 and TRBJ2-3, with TRBD1 matching over 8 bases. The trim removed 1 base at V and 3 bases at J, leaving 2 bases unmatched. This CDR3 is built from 15 residues. Germline-derived CDR1 and CDR2 are KGHDR and SFDVKD. CDR3 sequence (DNA): TGTGCCACCAGTGATTTAGGGACAGGAACAGATACGCAGTATTTT. This codes for CATSDLGTGTDTQYF.

The gene calls are TRBV20-1 and TRBJ2-1; D is unclear. Trimming pared 5 bases from V and 3 bases from J, leaving 2 bases between. Germline V lookup: CDR1 DFQATT, CDR2 SNEGSKA (reference sequence). The CDR3 covers 10 residues. The CDR3 reads CSAYYNEQFF. The CDR3 nucleotides read TGCAGTGCTTACTACAATGAGCAGTTCTTC.

The chain employs TRBV28 and TRBJ2-1; D is possibly TRBD2 (6 bases). This CDR3 has 15 amino acids. Trimming took off 2 bases at V and 8 bases at J, with 16 bases between the two ends. Per the germline V gene, CDR1 is MDHEN and CDR2 is SYDVKM. CDR3 loop: CASSLGGLTYYEQFF. CDR3 nucleotide sequence: TGTGCCAGCAGTTTAGGGGGGTTGACATACTATGAGCAGTTCTTC.

The chain links TRBV4-3 to TRBJ1-2, with 8 bases lining up with TRBD1. V shed 2 bases, J shed 5 bases, and the junction held 10 bases outside the gene matches. The germline V gene has CDR1 LGHNA and CDR2 YSLEER. This CDR3 is built from 16 residues. For the CDR3, the DNA is TGCGCCAGCAGCCAATTTGACAGGGGTAACGGATATGGCTACACCTTC. It is translated as CASSQFDRGNGYGYTF.

The DNA for the CDR3 is TGTGCCAGCAGCTTAGTGACTAACACAGATACGCAGTATTTT. Translation gives CASSLVTNTDTQYF. The chain uses TRBV7-8 and TRBJ2-3, with a tentative D call TRBD2 (5 bases). The CDR3 is made up of 14 amino acids. V gave up 1 base and J gave up 2 bases, with 7 bases separating them. Germline CDR1 reads SGHVS; CDR2 reads FQNEAQ.

The chain recombines TRBV14 with TRBJ2-3, with 9 bases aligning to TRBD1. V lost 1 base to trimming and J lost 0 bases; unmatched junction nucleotides: 2. The CDR3 has 16 residues. CDR1 and CDR2 from the germline V gene are SGHDN and FVKESK. This CDR3 reads CASSQADRGSTDTQYF. The CDR3 DNA reads TGTGCCAGCAGCCAAGCGGACAGGGGCAGCACAGATACGCAGTATTTT.

J is TRBJ2-7 and V is TRBV1; the table's D call TRBD2 went unverified against the DNA. TRBV1 is given as a pseudogene. This CDR3 region has 15 residues. In DNA form, the CDR3 reads TGCACCAGCAGCCAAGATCCGCCGGGAGCGGCCGAGCAGTACTTC. This encodes CTSSQDPPGAAEQYF.

J is TRBJ2-3 and V is TRBV9; D is perhaps TRBD2 (6 bases). Germline V gives CDR1 SGDLS, CDR2 YYNGEE. V lost 4 bases, J lost 2 bases, and 11 bases lay in between. CDR3 length equals 14 residues. The CDR3, as DNA: TGTGCCAGCAGCCCGGGACTTATCACAGATACGCAGTATTTT. Its protein product is CASSPGLITDTQYF.

The V call is TRBV4-3, the J call TRBJ1-2; D not certain. The germline gives CDR1 LGHNA, CDR2 YSLEER. Trimming removed 4 bases from V and 0 bases from J, with 15 bases in between. This CDR3 has 16 amino acids. The CDR3 DNA reads as TGCGCCAGCAGCCTTAGCGGGAACTTAGCTAACTATGGCTACACCTTC. Translated, it gives CASSLSGNLANYGYTF.

CDR3 nucleotide sequence: TGTGCCAGCAGTTTAGTGACAGGGGTCACCGGGGAGCTGTTTTTT. It yields the protein CASSLVTGVTGELFF. This chain links TRBV28 with TRBJ2-2; 8 nucleotides line up with TRBD1. Trimming removed 2 bases from V and 4 bases from J; junction bases left unmatched: 3. Germline lookup yields CDR1 MDHEN and CDR2 SYDVKM. The CDR3 spans 15 residues. Combining the CDR3 with reference TRBV28 and TRBJ2-2 gives the whole variable domain DVKVTQSSRYLVKRTGEKVFLECVQDMDHENMFWYRQDPGLGLRLIYFSYDVKMKEKGDIPEGYSVSREKKERFSLILESASTNQTSMYLCASSLVTGVTGELFFGEGSRLTVL.

This chain connects TRBV11-2 to TRBJ1-2; perhaps TRBD1 as D (5 bases). Looked up from germline, CDR1 is SGHAT and CDR2 is FQNNGV. There are 12 residues in the CDR3. V was clipped by 8 bases and J by 1 base, with 8 bases between them. CDR3 in DNA: TGTGCCAGCGGACAAGTTAACTATGGCTACACCTTC. This sequence encodes CASGQVNYGYTF.

The chain combines TRBV27 with TRBJ2-3; D is possibly TRBD1 (5 bases). Between the trimmed V and J ends, which lost 3 bases and 3 bases, there was a span of 7 bases. This CDR3 comprises 13 residues. CDR1 MNHEY and CDR2 SMNVEV come from the germline V gene (reference sequence). The CDR3 nucleotides read TGTGCCAGCAGTTTGGGGCGTACAGATACGCAGTATTTT. Translated: CASSLGRTDTQYF.

The chain links TRBV25-1 to TRBJ1-4; 9 nucleotides line up with TRBD1. Unmatched junction bases numbered 7, after V lost 8 bases and J lost 9 bases. The CDR3 sequence is 13 residues long. Germline V CDR1 and CDR2: MGHDK, SYGVNS. The CDR3, as DNA: TGTGCCAGCGGCAGACAGGGGGACCAAAAACTGTTTTTT. As protein: CASGRQGDQKLFF.

V gene TRBV11-2 combines with J gene TRBJ2-7, with 8 bases fitting TRBD1. Germline trimming cut 5 bases from V and 4 bases from J; bases unmatched to any gene: 4. CDR1 and CDR2 (germline): SGHAT, FQNNGV. The CDR3 length is 13 residues. The CDR3 nucleotides are TGTGCCAGCAGCATTACAGGGGGTTACGAGCAGTACTTC. It specifies CASSITGGYEQYF. Complete variable domain (other parts from reference TRBV11-2 and TRBJ2-7): EAGVAQSPRYKIIEKRQSVAFWCNPISGHATLYWYQQILGQGPKLLIQFQNNGVVDDSQLPKDRFSAERLKGVDSTLKIQPAKLEDSAVYLCASSITGGYEQYFGPGTRLTVT.

This chain joins TRBV18 and TRBJ2-4, with TRBD2 as a possible D gene (6 bases). CDR1 is KGHSH and CDR2 is LQKENI in the germline V gene. This CDR3 has 16 amino acids. V dropped 4 bases and J dropped 1 base, with 14 bases sitting between them. The CDR3: CASSLGWEEAKNIQYF. The CDR3, as DNA: TGTGCCAGCTCACTCGGCTGGGAGGAGGCCAAAAACATTCAGTACTTC.

The chain links TRBV19 to TRBJ1-2, with D unresolved. The CDR3 is 14 amino acids. The ends were cut back, 5 bases at V and 4 bases at J, with 14 bases in the middle. From germline, CDR1 is LNHDA and CDR2 SQIVND (reference sequence). The CDR3 loop is CASSRQPGIYGYTF. The CDR3 DNA sequence: TGTGCCAGTAGTCGTCAACCGGGAATCTATGGCTACACCTTC.

V usage is TRBV6-4 and J usage is TRBJ2-1; 8 bases map to TRBD2. The germline gives CDR1 MRHNA, CDR2 SNTAGT. The V gene end was trimmed by 6 bases and the J gene end by 9 bases; junction bases not matched to a gene: 13. The CDR3 sequence is 15 residues long. The CDR3 nucleotides are TGTGCCAGCAGCCCAGCCGGGACTAGGGGGGGTGAGCAGTTCTTC. Its translation: CASSPAGTRGGEQFF.